This T cell receptor (beta chain) was sequenced during a study of cytomegalovirus exposure and HLA in healthy donors. The PCR made use of 60 Vbeta and 13 Jbeta primers. Measured with immunoSEQ multiplex PCR; TCRdb has only the in-frame clones, and not every one. The sample has fewer than 250,000 clones, 82% seen once. With 4 bases clipped from V and 7 bases from J, the junction kept 5 bases outside the gene matches. This CDR3 is built from 16 residues. Germline CDR1 is MNHEY and CDR2 is SMNVEV (reference sequence). V is TRBV27 and J is TRBJ2-2; 14 bases align to TRBD2. Sequencing was done on a sample of PBMCs. The receptor was isolated from a man aged 35-49 years in good health and CMV-seropositive. The CDR3 region is CASSSGLAGVIGELFF. CDR3 sequence (DNA): TGTGCCAGCAGTTCGGGACTAGCGGGAGTTATCGGGGAGCTGTTTTTT.